This passage covers 11 T cell receptor beta chains from one sample sequenced in a study of shared clonotypes between healthy human individuals. Only in-frame clones appear in the TCRdb table, and some are missing; sequencing was by immunoSEQ multiplex PCR. The table has 700,000 to 950,000 clones, around 96% seen once; the top ten hold over 0.2%. CD45RO-negative cells were positively selected for CCR7, leaving out terminally differentiated effector memory CD45RA+ cells. Sequenced material: naive CD8+ T cells sorted from blood. The receptors originated from a man aged 30-40 years in good health.

The rearrangement links TRBV13 to TRBJ2-5, with D possibly TRBD1 on 6 matching bases. Trimming left V 2 bases short and J 3 bases short, with 13 bases between. Per the germline V gene, CDR1 is PRHDT and CDR2 is FYEKMQ (reference sequence). The CDR3 spans 15 residues. CDR3 coding DNA: TGTGCCAGCAGCTTAAGTCCCTCAGGGGAAGAGACCCAGTACTTC. Translation gives CASSLSPSGEETQYF.

The chain recombines TRBV7-8 with TRBJ2-3, with 9 bases that match TRBD2. Germline V lookup: CDR1 SGHVS, CDR2 FQNEAQ. Trimming cost V 5 bases and J 4 bases; bases outside gene matches: 13. The CDR3 loop spans 17 amino acids. The CDR3 sequence is CASSRPRAGGDPDTQYF. CDR3 sequence (DNA): TGTGCCAGCAGCCGCCCCAGGGCGGGAGGGGATCCAGATACGCAGTATTTT.

The chain uses TRBV18 and TRBJ2-3; no clear D gene. Trimming took 3 bases from V and 0 from J, leaving 10 bases between them. CDR3 length: 15 amino acids. The germline CDR1 and CDR2 sequences are KGHSH and LQKENI. CDR3 coding DNA: TGTGCCAGCTCACCCAGGCCCCGGAGCACAGATACGCAGTATTTT. Protein product: CASSPRPRSTDTQYF.

The chain uses TRBV6-5 and TRBJ1-2, with 7 bases aligning to TRBD1. Germline lookup yields CDR1 MNHEY and CDR2 SVGAGI. The CDR3 consists of 14 residues. The J segment lost 8 bases and the V segment lost 2 bases, leaving 8 bases of the junction unmatched. The CDR3 loop reads CASSYTTGSTGYTF. The CDR3, as DNA: TGTGCCAGCAGTTACACGACAGGGTCAACGGGCTACACCTTC.

The CDR3 region has the DNA TGTGCCAGCAGCCCCCGGGGGGGCCTTAACGAGCAGTACTTC. Amino acids: CASSPRGGLNEQYF. V and J are TRBV9 and TRBJ2-7, with 8 bases fitting TRBD2. Germline V gene data show CDR1 as SGDLS and CDR2 as YYNGEE. The CDR3 totals 14 residues. V lost 4 bases and J lost 5; bases outside the gene matches: 8.

V usage is TRBV5-1 and J usage is TRBJ2-1; D is unresolved. V gave up 3 bases and J gave up 5 bases, with 6 bases separating them. The CDR3 is 12 amino acids. CDR1 is SGHRS and CDR2 is YFSETQ in the germline V gene. The CDR3 DNA reads TGCGCCAGCAGCTATGAAGACAATGAGCAGTTCTTC. Protein product: CASSYEDNEQFF.

V and J are TRBV13 and TRBJ2-7; 9 nucleotides align to TRBD2. V lost 4 bases to trimming and J lost 2 bases; unmatched junction nucleotides: 6. The CDR3 consists of 15 residues. The germline V gene encodes CDR1 PRHDT and CDR2 FYEKMQ (reference sequence). For the CDR3, the DNA is TGTGCCAGCAGCTCGCCGACTAGCGGCCCCTACGAGCAGTACTTC. Its protein is CASSSPTSGPYEQYF.

The chain is built from TRBV5-1 and TRBJ1-1, with 8 bases that match TRBD1. V shed 3 bases and J 4 bases; nucleotides not matched to a gene: 14. This CDR3 spans 17 amino acids. Germline CDR1 SGHRS, CDR2 YFSETQ. CDR3 coding DNA: TGCGCCAGCAGCTGGGAAATCAGGGGGCCAAGGGGCACTGAAGCTTTCTTT. This translates into CASSWEIRGPRGTEAFF.

J is TRBJ2-3 and V is TRBV27; D is undetermined. V lost 4 bases and J 1 base, leaving 12 bases between the germline ends. The length of the CDR3 is 15 residues. Looked up from germline, CDR1 is MNHEY and CDR2 is SMNVEV (reference sequence). The CDR3 DNA follows: TGTGCCAGCAGTTCAATCGGAGTAGGCACAGATACGCAGTATTTT. It specifies CASSSIGVGTDTQYF.

This chain connects TRBV7-3 to TRBJ1-1, with a tentative D call TRBD1 (5 bases). This CDR3 is built from 13 residues. With 6 bases removed from V and 1 base from J, the gap between germline ends came to 9 bases. CDR1 is SGHTA, CDR2 FQGTGA, per germline. CDR3 sequence reads: CASRWGPNTEAFF. As DNA, the CDR3 is TGTGCCAGCAGGTGGGGCCCGAACACTGAAGCTTTCTTT.

The V call is TRBV29-1, the J call TRBJ2-2; the D gene is possibly TRBD2 (6 bases). Germline lookup yields CDR1 SQVTM and CDR2 ANQGSEA. The V end was cut by 3 bases, the J end by 5 bases, with 16 bases between. This CDR3 is built from 15 residues. The CDR3: CSVEWAGSSTGELFF. For the CDR3, the DNA is TGCAGCGTTGAGTGGGCGGGGAGTTCGACCGGGGAGCTGTTTTTT.